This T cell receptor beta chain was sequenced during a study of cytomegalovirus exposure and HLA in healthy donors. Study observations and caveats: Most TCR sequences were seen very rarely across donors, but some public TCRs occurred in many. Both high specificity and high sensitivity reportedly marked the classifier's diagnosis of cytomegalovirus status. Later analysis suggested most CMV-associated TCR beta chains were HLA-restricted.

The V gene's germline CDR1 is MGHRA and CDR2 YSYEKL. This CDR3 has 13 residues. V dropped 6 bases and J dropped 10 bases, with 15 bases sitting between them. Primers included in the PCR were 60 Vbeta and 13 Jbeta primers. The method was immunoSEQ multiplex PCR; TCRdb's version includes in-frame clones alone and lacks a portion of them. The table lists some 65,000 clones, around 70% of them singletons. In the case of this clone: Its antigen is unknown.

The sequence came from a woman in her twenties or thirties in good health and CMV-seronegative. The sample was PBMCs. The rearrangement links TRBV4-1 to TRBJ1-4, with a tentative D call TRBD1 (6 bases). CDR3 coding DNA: TGCGCCAGCAGGTGGACAGCTAGCGGAAAACTGTTTTTT. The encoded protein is CASRWTASGKLFF.